This T cell receptor beta chain was captured by sequencing in a study of blood T cell repertoires in COVID-19. Germline V lookup: CDR1 GTSNPN, CDR2 SVGIG (reference sequence). The CDR3 covers 14 residues. Trimming took 2 bases from V and 2 from J, leaving 11 bases between them. Cohort 3 donors counted as recovered after two negative PCRs, clearance, or resolved symptoms. Generated by immunoSEQ multiplex PCR, the TCRdb table keeps only in-frame clones and is missing some. The sample has some 370,000 clones; roughly 80% are singletons. The receptor's source is a woman aged 45-65 years who had recovered from COVID-19. Sequencing input: PBMCs or T cells enriched from blood (not recorded which). The chain recombines TRBV30 with TRBJ2-3; possible D gene TRBD1, 5 bases. CDR3 DNA: TGTGCCTGGAGTAAAGGGGCGAACACAGATACGCAGTATTTT. It encodes CAWSKGANTDTQYF. The whole variable domain, filled in from reference TRBV30 and TRBJ2-3, reads SQTIHQWPATLVQPVGSPLSLECTVEGTSNPNLYWYRQAAGRGLQLLFYSVGIGQISSEVPQNLSASRPQDRQFILSSKKLLLSDSGFYLCAWSKGANTDTQYFGPGTRLTVL.